Presented here are 19 T cell receptor beta chains from one specimen sequenced in a study of blood T cell repertoires in COVID-19. Data came from immunoSEQ multiplex PCR; TCRdb stores just in-frame clones and leaves some out. The top ten clones hold about 2.5% of a sample with about 150,000 clones, approximately 91% of them seen once. What was sequenced was peripheral blood. The receptors stem from a woman in her 70s with acute or convalescent COVID-19.

CDR3 sequence (DNA): TGTGCCAGCAGCTTGCCCCTTTCCTACGAGCAGTACTTC. This sequence encodes CASSLPLSYEQYF. This chain joins TRBV5-4 and TRBJ2-7; D unresolved. CDR3 size: 13 residues. Germline V gene lookup returns CDR1 SGHNT and CDR2 YYREEE (reference sequence). Between the trimmed V and J ends, which lost 1 base and 1 base, there was a span of 6 bases.

The chain has TRBV14 and TRBJ1-2; D is uncertain. This CDR3 region has 17 residues. V was trimmed by 0 bases and J by 2 bases, leaving 16 bases between them. Germline CDR1 and CDR2: SGHDN and FVKESK. This chain's CDR3 is CASSQDKWSGGNYGYTF. In DNA, the CDR3 is TGTGCCAGCAGCCAAGATAAGTGGTCCGGAGGGAACTATGGCTACACCTTC. The whole variable domain, filled in from reference TRBV14 and TRBJ1-2, reads EAGVTQFPSHSVIEKGQTVTLRCDPISGHDNLYWYRRVMGKEIKFLLHFVKESKQDESGMPNNRFLAERTGGTYSTLKVQPAELEDSGVYFCASSQDKWSGGNYGYTFGSGTRLTVV.

The chain joins TRBV7-8 to TRBJ2-2; 7 bases are shared with TRBD2. Germline V CDR1 and CDR2: SGHVS, FQNEAQ. V was clipped by 6 bases and J by 5 bases; unmatched bases: 9. The CDR3 totals 15 residues. The CDR3 sequence: CASRQTGGSTGELFF. CDR3 nucleotide sequence: TGTGCCAGCAGACAAACGGGGGGATCGACCGGGGAGCTGTTTTTT.

The chain carries TRBV7-9 and TRBJ2-3; maybe TRBD1 (6 bases). The CDR3 totals 14 residues. CDR1 and CDR2 from the germline V gene are SEHNR and FQNEAQ (reference sequence). Deletions cut 3 bases from V and 5 bases from J, with 12 bases between. For the CDR3, the DNA is TGTGCCAGCAGCTTTTGGGGGCCGGGAGATACGCAGTATTTT. It codes for CASSFWGPGDTQYF.

The chain employs TRBV9 and TRBJ1-5; 7 bases match TRBD1. This CDR3 is 15 amino acids long. The J segment lost 0 bases and the V segment lost 3 bases, leaving 3 bases of the junction unmatched. In germline, CDR1 is SGDLS, CDR2 YYNGEE. The CDR3 coding sequence is TGTGCCAGCAGCGCGGGACAGCTTAGCAATCAGCCCCAGCATTTT. It yields the protein CASSAGQLSNQPQHF. Full variable domain (missing parts from reference TRBV9 and TRBJ1-5): DSGVTQTPKHLITATGQRVTLRCSPRSGDLSVYWYQQSLDQGLQFLIQYYNGEERAKGNILERFSAQQFPDLHSELNLSSLELGDSALYFCASSAGQLSNQPQHFGDGTRLSIL.

V is TRBV12-3 or TRBV12-4 and J is TRBJ2-5; perhaps TRBD1 as D (5 bases). The V end was cut by 6 bases, the J end by 5 bases, with 13 bases between. This CDR3 is built from 13 residues. The CDR3 reads CASRPLGRETQYF. The CDR3 nucleotides are TGTGCCAGCAGGCCTCTGGGGCGGGAGACCCAGTACTTC.

CDR3 protein: CASSLEINQPQHF. DNA of the CDR3: TGTGCCAGTAGTTTGGAGATCAATCAGCCCCAGCATTTT. The V gene is TRBV19, the J gene TRBJ1-5; D gene unclear. This CDR3 comprises 13 residues. V was pared by 5 bases and J by 3 bases, with 8 bases between. Germline CDR1 is LNHDA and CDR2 is SQIVND (reference sequence).

The chain joins TRBV28 to TRBJ1-5, with D maybe TRBD1 (6 bases). Germline CDR1 reads MDHEN; CDR2 reads SYDVKM. Between the trimmed V and J ends, which lost 2 bases and 6 bases, there was a span of 11 bases. This CDR3 is 14 amino acids long. CDR3 DNA sequence: TGTGCCAGCAGTTTAGTGGGGGCCGTTCAGCCCCAGCATTTT. It is translated as CASSLVGAVQPQHF.

This clone was detected a few times. V gene TRBV9 combines with J gene TRBJ2-6; 8 bases align to TRBD1. CDR3 length: 17 residues. J lost 0 bases, V lost 4 bases, and 6 bases had no gene match. Germline loops: CDR1 SGDLS, CDR2 YYNGEE. CDR3 nucleotide sequence: TGTGCCAGCAGCTTAGGACAGGGCACCTCTGGGGCCAACGTCCTGACTTTC. This sequence encodes CASSLGQGTSGANVLTF.

V is TRBV21-1 and J is TRBJ2-7; the tabulated D call, TRBD1, remains unverified against the DNA. TRBV21-1 is a recognized pseudogene. The length of the CDR3 is 15 residues. The CDR3 bases are TGTGCCAGGATGCGGCAGGGCTCGAGCTCCTACGAGCAGTACGTC. This codes for CARMRQGSSSYEQYV.

V usage is TRBV20-1 and J usage is TRBJ1-2, with 7 bases identical to TRBD1. The germline CDR1 and CDR2 sequences are DFQATT and SNEGSKA (reference sequence). CDR3 length: 13 residues. V shed 3 bases, J shed 7 bases, and the junction held 8 bases outside the gene matches. The CDR3 protein is CSASNRGQGGYTF. The CDR3 nucleotides read TGCAGTGCTAGTAATAGGGGGCAGGGTGGCTACACCTTC.

The chain combines TRBV7-2 with TRBJ2-5; 13 bases match TRBD2. The V and J ends lost 5 bases and 5 bases, in that order; junction bases with no gene match: 14. CDR1 is SGHTA, CDR2 FQGNSA, per germline. The CDR3 spans 18 residues. The DNA for the CDR3 is TGTGCCAGCAGCCGTACTAGCGGGGGGGAAGTTCGAGGGGAGACCCAGTACTTC. This codes for CASSRTSGGEVRGETQYF.

The rearrangement links TRBV5-1 to TRBJ2-2; 8 bases fit TRBD2. Germline V CDR1 and CDR2: SGHRS, YFSETQ. V dropped 0 bases and J dropped 4; count of bases not matched to a gene: 5. This CDR3 has 16 amino acids. This chain's CDR3 is CASSLDGGAGTGELFF. DNA for the CDR3: TGCGCCAGCAGCTTGGACGGGGGGGCCGGCACCGGGGAGCTGTTTTTT.

The rearrangement uses TRBV5-1 and TRBJ1-1; D gene uncertain. V dropped 1 base and J dropped 5 bases, with 6 bases sitting between them. The CDR3 has 12 amino acids. Germline CDR1 and CDR2: SGHRS and YFSETQ. This CDR3 reads CASSLPGTEAFF. The CDR3 coding sequence is TGCGCCAGCAGCTTGCCCGGGACTGAAGCTTTCTTT.

This chain's CDR3 is CASSLGQTTYGYTF. The CDR3 region has the DNA TGCGCCAGCAGCTTGGGCCAGACTACCTATGGCTACACCTTC. The chain combines TRBV5-1 with TRBJ1-2; no firm D call. CDR1 is SGHRS and CDR2 is YFSETQ in the germline V gene. V was shortened by 0 bases and J by 4 bases, with 10 bases between the two germline ends. There are 14 residues in the CDR3.

The chain carries TRBV7-9 and TRBJ2-2; 12 positions agree with TRBD2. Unmatched junction bases numbered 4, after V lost 3 bases and J lost 2 bases. Germline V gene lookup returns CDR1 SEHNR and CDR2 FQNEAQ (reference sequence). The CDR3 sequence is 17 residues long. CDR3 nucleotides: TGTGCCAGCAGCTTTTCACTAGCGGGGGGTAACACCGGGGAGCTGTTTTTT. Its translation: CASSFSLAGGNTGELFF.

J is TRBJ1-6 and V is TRBV18, with 7 bases aligning to TRBD1. This CDR3 is 15 amino acids long. Germline lookup yields CDR1 KGHSH and CDR2 LQKENI. J gave up 10 bases and V 1 base, and 7 bases lay outside the gene matches. CDR3 DNA: TGTGCCAGCTCACCACAGGGGGCAGGGTGGTCACCCCTCCACTTT. Translation gives CASSPQGAGWSPLHF. The whole variable domain, remainder taken from reference TRBV18 and TRBJ1-6, is NAGVMQNPRHLVRRRGQEARLRCSPMKGHSHVYWYRQLPEEGLKFMVYLQKENIIDESGMPKERFSAEFPKEGPSILRIQQVVRGDSAAYFCASSPQGAGWSPLHFGNGTRLTVT.

This sequence joins TRBV7-2 and TRBJ1-1; 12 nucleotides line up with TRBD1. The germline V gene has CDR1 SGHTA and CDR2 FQGNSA. This CDR3 is built from 15 residues. V shed 6 bases, J shed 5 bases, and the junction held 7 bases outside the gene matches. The CDR3 region is CASRPGTGGGTEAFF. CDR3 in DNA: TGTGCCAGCAGGCCCGGGACAGGGGGCGGGACTGAAGCTTTCTTT. Using reference TRBV7-2 and TRBJ1-1 for the parts outside the CDR3, the full variable domain is GAGVSQSPSNKVTEKGKDVELRCDPISGHTALYWYRQSLGQGLEFLIYFQGNSAPDKSGLPSDRFSAERTGGSVSTLTIQRTQQEDSAVYLCASRPGTGGGTEAFFGQGTRLTVV.

V usage is TRBV5-1 and J usage is TRBJ1-1, with TRBD1 identical over 9 bases. Germline lookup yields CDR1 SGHRS and CDR2 YFSETQ. This CDR3 spans 13 amino acids. The junction had 8 bases not matched to a gene; V was cut back by 9 bases and J by 5 bases. CDR3 sequence: CATKLDRGTEAFF. In DNA, the CDR3 is TGCGCCACCAAGCTAGACAGGGGGACTGAAGCTTTCTTT.